These T cell receptor beta chains were read from a single sample in a study of identical twins. One entry per CDR3 protein, called by TCRdb with MiXCR from the 5' RACE reads. The profile covers 550,000 to 700,000 distinct CDR3 sequences, with 21% appearing a single time and more than 4% taken by the ten largest. This sample also appeared in a second study, on T cells expressing NK-cell markers.

Source material: PBMCs. These TCRs come from a woman in her late teens or twenties in good health. Both conserved end residues are part of each CDR3. The D gene is left open where the match is weak.

j_gene: TRBJ2-3
v_gene: TRBV20-1
d_gene: NA
CDR3aa: CSARDFQRADTQYF

j_gene: TRBJ2-5
v_gene: TRBV29-1
d_gene: TRBD2
CDR3aa: CSGLLLAGDETQYF

j_gene: TRBJ1-1
v_gene: TRBV10-3
d_gene: TRBD1
CDR3aa: CAITPDRVTEAFF

j_gene: TRBJ2-4
v_gene: TRBV6-1
d_gene: TRBD2
CDR3aa: CASGRVGAKNIQYF

j_gene: TRBJ1-6
v_gene: TRBV20-1
d_gene: TRBD1
CDR3aa: CSAPGGGNSPLHF

j_gene: TRBJ2-7
v_gene: TRBV19
d_gene: NA
CDR3aa: CASSMSTESTEQYF

j_gene: TRBJ1-1
v_gene: TRBV20-1
d_gene: NA
CDR3aa: CSADGGARNTEAFF

j_gene: TRBJ2-3
v_gene: TRBV5-1
d_gene: TRBD1
CDR3aa: CATRDRSTDTQYF

j_gene: TRBJ2-4
v_gene: TRBV5-1
d_gene: NA
CDR3aa: CASSGAVENIQYF

j_gene: TRBJ2-3
v_gene: TRBV6-5
d_gene: NA
CDR3aa: CASSYTGRYTDTQYF

j_gene: TRBJ2-3
v_gene: TRBV2
d_gene: NA
CDR3aa: CASIPRSSTDTQYF

j_gene: TRBJ2-7
v_gene: TRBV6-5
d_gene: TRBD2
CDR3aa: CASSFTSGSSYEQYF

j_gene: TRBJ1-1
v_gene: TRBV5-1
d_gene: NA
CDR3aa: CASSSVGQLTEAFF

j_gene: TRBJ2-4
v_gene: TRBV5-1
d_gene: NA
CDR3aa: CASSLAGRGIRNIQYF

j_gene: TRBJ2-5
v_gene: TRBV12-3/TRBV12-4
d_gene: NA
CDR3aa: CASSFNSVGTQYF

j_gene: TRBJ2-3
v_gene: TRBV5-1
d_gene: TRBD1
CDR3aa: CASSPTGLGGETQYF

j_gene: TRBJ2-7
v_gene: TRBV5-5
d_gene: TRBD1
CDR3aa: CAGSSGVRDRDSYEQYF

j_gene: TRBJ2-1
v_gene: TRBV7-9
d_gene: NA
CDR3aa: CASGTNLGGSNEQFF

j_gene: TRBJ2-1
v_gene: TRBV27
d_gene: TRBD1
CDR3aa: CASSGQGTYNEQFF

j_gene: TRBJ2-1
v_gene: TRBV20-1
d_gene: NA
CDR3aa: CSAKNYNEQFF

j_gene: TRBJ2-5
v_gene: TRBV18
d_gene: NA
CDR3aa: CASSPDQETQYF

j_gene: TRBJ2-1
v_gene: TRBV13
d_gene: NA
CDR3aa: CASSVGGQVYEQFF

j_gene: TRBJ1-2
v_gene: TRBV20-1
d_gene: NA
CDR3aa: CSAKDFGSQLGGYTF

j_gene: TRBJ2-2
v_gene: TRBV3-1
d_gene: NA
CDR3aa: CASSPPSGTGELFF

j_gene: TRBJ2-1
v_gene: TRBV10-3
d_gene: TRBD2
CDR3aa: CAISGKRGYRDDEQFF

j_gene: TRBJ2-3
v_gene: TRBV7-2
d_gene: TRBD2
CDR3aa: CASSFGGGGTDTQYF

j_gene: TRBJ2-3
v_gene: TRBV7-6
d_gene: NA
CDR3aa: CASSLVTGSFPDTQYF

j_gene: TRBJ1-4
v_gene: TRBV12-3/TRBV12-4
d_gene: NA
CDR3aa: CASSLSKGNEKLFF

j_gene: TRBJ2-7
v_gene: TRBV29-1
d_gene: NA
CDR3aa: CSVEGWGKNYEQYF

j_gene: TRBJ1-2
v_gene: TRBV10-3
d_gene: TRBD1
CDR3aa: CAISRTGKAFTF

j_gene: TRBJ1-1
v_gene: TRBV4-2
d_gene: NA
CDR3aa: CASSQDRGEGAFF

j_gene: TRBJ2-4
v_gene: TRBV4-1
d_gene: TRBD1
CDR3aa: CASMPRPGGIVAKNIQYF

j_gene: TRBJ2-1
v_gene: TRBV12-5
d_gene: TRBD2
CDR3aa: CASGPLLGGSSYNEQFF

j_gene: TRBJ1-1
v_gene: TRBV12-3/TRBV12-4
d_gene: NA
CDR3aa: CASSRGFEAFF